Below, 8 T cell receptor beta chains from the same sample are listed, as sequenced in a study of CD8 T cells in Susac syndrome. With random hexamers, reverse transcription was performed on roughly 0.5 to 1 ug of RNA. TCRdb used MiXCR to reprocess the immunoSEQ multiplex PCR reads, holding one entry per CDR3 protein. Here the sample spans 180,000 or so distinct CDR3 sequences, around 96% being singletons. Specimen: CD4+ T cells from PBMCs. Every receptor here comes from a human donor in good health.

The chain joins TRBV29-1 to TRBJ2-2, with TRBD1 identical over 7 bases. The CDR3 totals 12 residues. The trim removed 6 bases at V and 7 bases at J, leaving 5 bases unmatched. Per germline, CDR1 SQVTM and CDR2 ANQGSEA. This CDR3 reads CSVRGGIGELFF. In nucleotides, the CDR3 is TGCAGCGTGAGAGGGGGCATCGGGGAGCTGTTTTTT.

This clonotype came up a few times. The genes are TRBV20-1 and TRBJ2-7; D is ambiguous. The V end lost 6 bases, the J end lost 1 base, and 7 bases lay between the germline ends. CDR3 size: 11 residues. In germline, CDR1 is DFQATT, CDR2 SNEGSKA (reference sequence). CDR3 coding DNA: TGCAGTGCACCACGGTCCTACGAGCAGTACTTC. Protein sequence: CSAPRSYEQYF.

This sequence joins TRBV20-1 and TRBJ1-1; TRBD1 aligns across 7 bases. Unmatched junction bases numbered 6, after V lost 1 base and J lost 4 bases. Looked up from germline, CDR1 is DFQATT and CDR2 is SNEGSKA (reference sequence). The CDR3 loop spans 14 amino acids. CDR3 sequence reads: CSARGQGMSTEAFF. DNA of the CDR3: TGCAGTGCTAGAGGACAGGGAATGAGCACTGAAGCTTTCTTT.

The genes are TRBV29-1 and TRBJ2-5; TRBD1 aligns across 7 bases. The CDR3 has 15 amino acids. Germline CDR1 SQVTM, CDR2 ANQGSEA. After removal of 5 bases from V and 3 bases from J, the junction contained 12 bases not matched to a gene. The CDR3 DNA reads TGCAGCGTTCGGGACAGTCTCGGGATCGAAGAGACCCAGTACTTC. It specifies CSVRDSLGIEETQYF.

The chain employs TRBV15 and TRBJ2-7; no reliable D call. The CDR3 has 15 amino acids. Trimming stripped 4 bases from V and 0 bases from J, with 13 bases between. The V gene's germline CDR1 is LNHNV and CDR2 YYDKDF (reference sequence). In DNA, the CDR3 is TGTGCCACCAGCAACGACCTATTCAGCTCCTACGAGCAGTACTTC. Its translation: CATSNDLFSSYEQYF.

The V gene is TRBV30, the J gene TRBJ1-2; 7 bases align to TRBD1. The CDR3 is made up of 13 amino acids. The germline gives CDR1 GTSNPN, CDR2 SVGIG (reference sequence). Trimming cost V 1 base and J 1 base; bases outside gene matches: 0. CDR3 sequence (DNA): TGTGCCTGGAGTGACAGGGGTAACTATGGCTACACCTTC. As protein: CAWSDRGNYGYTF.

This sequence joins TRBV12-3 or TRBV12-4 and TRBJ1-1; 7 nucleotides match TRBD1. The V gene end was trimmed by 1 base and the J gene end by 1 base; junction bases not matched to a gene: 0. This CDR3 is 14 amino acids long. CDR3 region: CASSLGDRNTEAFF. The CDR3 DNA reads TGTGCCAGCAGTTTAGGGGACAGGAACACTGAAGCTTTCTTT.

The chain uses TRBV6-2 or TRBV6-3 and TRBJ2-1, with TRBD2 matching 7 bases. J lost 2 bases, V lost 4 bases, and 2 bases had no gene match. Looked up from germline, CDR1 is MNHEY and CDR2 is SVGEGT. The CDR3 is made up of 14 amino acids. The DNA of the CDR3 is TGTGCCAGCAGTTCGCTAGCGGCCTACAATGAGCAGTTCTTC. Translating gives CASSSLAAYNEQFF.